This T cell receptor beta chain was observed in a study of shared clonotypes between healthy human individuals. Study background: A couple of women and a few men aged 18 to 49 served as donors.

Within Nashville, Tennessee resided all donors, each a Caucasian adult. Produced via immunoSEQ multiplex PCR; TCRdb's table is partial and in-frame only. The sample holds about 470,000 clones, about 76% seen once. A note on this clone: Antigen unknown. Compared with germline, one end of the junction differs, possibly owing to a read error.

Overall study findings and caveats: Donor scarcity curtailed the genetic and exposure-history diversity represented herein.

The CDR3 sequence is 15 residues long. Germline-derived CDR1 and CDR2 are SSHAT and FNYEAQ (reference sequence). Source material: PBMCs. This receptor was identified in a middle-aged woman in good health. Some clones in this sample may be carry-over from other donors' samples. This chain joins TRBV7-7 and TRBJ2-2, with D possibly being TRBD1 or TRBD2 (5 bases each). The CDR3 spells CASSPLRGGSGELFF. CDR3 bases: TGTGCTAGCAGCCCCCTGAGGGGCGGTTCCGGGGAGCTGTTTTTT.